These 32 T cell receptor beta chains share one sample of origin, sequenced in a study of blood T cell repertoires in COVID-19. Method: immunoSEQ multiplex PCR; TCRdb's copy keeps in-frame clones and lacks some. This table holds 260,000 or so clones, approximately 86% found once. Material for sequencing was peripheral blood. These receptors were taken from a man between 18 and 29 years old with active or convalescent COVID-19.

This clone appeared a single time. The CDR3 bases are TGCGCCAGCAGTGAGCCCCTCAGCGGGGGGGCGTATAACGAGCAGTACTTC. This translates into CASSEPLSGGAYNEQYF. The chain has TRBV10-2 and TRBJ2-7, with 10 bases identical to TRBD2. Germline values: CDR1 WSHSY, CDR2 SAAADI. The length of the CDR3 is 17 residues. Unmatched junction bases numbered 12, after V lost 2 bases and J lost 5 bases.

The CDR3 DNA follows: TGTGCCAGCAGCTTCTGGACTAGCGGGGGGGCGGAGACCCAGTACTTC. This encodes CASSFWTSGGAETQYF. V gene TRBV7-9 combines with J gene TRBJ2-5, with TRBD2 matching 15 bases. Germline CDR1 is SEHNR and CDR2 is FQNEAQ (reference sequence). Losses at the gene ends were 3 bases for V and 5 bases for J; bases not matched to a gene: 4. The CDR3 is made up of 16 amino acids. The variable domain in full, with the rest retrieved from reference TRBV7-9 and TRBJ2-5, is DTGVSQNPRHKITKRGQNVTFRCDPISEHNRLYWYRQTLGQGPEFLTYFQNEAQLEKSRLLSDRFSAERPKGSFSTLEIQRTEQGDSAMYLCASSFWTSGGAETQYFGPGTRLLVL.

This rearrangement joins TRBV5-1 to TRBJ2-1, with 13 bases lining up with TRBD2. Germline V gene data show CDR1 as SGHRS and CDR2 as YFSETQ. V lost 3 bases and J lost 5; bases outside the gene matches: 2. This CDR3 has 15 amino acids. The CDR3 protein is CASSSGTSGDNEQFF. The CDR3 coding sequence is TGCGCCAGCAGCTCCGGGACTAGCGGGGACAATGAGCAGTTCTTC.

V and J are TRBV19 and TRBJ2-5, with D perhaps TRBD1 (6 bases). CDR1 LNHDA and CDR2 SQIVND come from the germline V gene (reference sequence). The V end lost 6 bases, the J end lost 3 bases, and 17 bases lay between the germline ends. This CDR3 comprises 15 residues. This CDR3 is CASRNPRQAEETQYF. As DNA, the CDR3 is TGTGCCAGTAGGAATCCCCGACAGGCAGAAGAGACCCAGTACTTC.

The gene calls are TRBV6-2 or TRBV6-3 and TRBJ2-2, with 11 bases lining up with TRBD2. In germline, CDR1 is MNHEY, CDR2 SVGEGT. Trimming removed 5 bases from V and 1 base from J; junction bases left unmatched: 3. The CDR3 is 16 residues long. The CDR3 DNA reads TGTGCCAGCAGTCTAGCGGGGGGAAAGAACACCGGGGAGCTGTTTTTT. Translated: CASSLAGGKNTGELFF.

In this sample, this clone turned up a few times. This chain joins TRBV2 and TRBJ1-5; no definite D call. Germline CDR1 is SNHLY and CDR2 is FYNNEI. Trimming removed 2 bases from V and 4 bases from J, with 6 bases in between. CDR3 size: 13 residues. The CDR3 DNA follows: TGTGCCAGCAGTGAAAGCCTTAATCAGCCCCAGCATTTT. Protein sequence: CASSESLNQPQHF.

The rearrangement joins TRBV5-6 to TRBJ2-5; TRBD1 is a possible D gene (6 bases). This CDR3 contains 16 residues. Per the germline V gene, CDR1 is SGHDT and CDR2 is YYEEEE. With 3 bases removed from V and 2 bases from J, the gap between germline ends came to 17 bases. DNA for the CDR3: TGTGCCAGCAGCTCAACGCCGGTGACAGGTCAAGAGACCCAGTACTTC. Encoded protein: CASSSTPVTGQETQYF.

The genes are TRBV5-1 and TRBJ2-2; D unresolved. The V and J ends lost 0 bases and 0 bases respectively, with 6 bases between them. The CDR3 consists of 15 residues. The germline CDR1 and CDR2 sequences are SGHRS and YFSETQ. In DNA, the CDR3 is TGCGCCAGCAGCTTGGTGGCATCGAACACCGGGGAGCTGTTTTTT. Translation gives CASSLVASNTGELFF.

Only one count was recorded for this clone. This chain links TRBV7-2 with TRBJ1-2, with TRBD1 matching over 10 bases. V lost 6 bases and J lost 5; bases outside the gene matches: 15. The CDR3 spans 17 residues. Per the germline V gene, CDR1 is SGHTA and CDR2 is FQGNSA. The CDR3 DNA reads as TGTGCCAGCAGGTTGCAGGGACAGGGGTCATTAGAATATGGCTACACCTTC. It is translated as CASRLQGQGSLEYGYTF.

This chain joins TRBV2 and TRBJ1-1, with D possibly matching TRBD1 (6 bases). CDR3 size: 14 residues. Germline V CDR1 and CDR2: SNHLY, FYNNEI. V dropped 4 bases and J dropped 3 bases, with 12 bases sitting between them. This CDR3 reads CASSVEGGDTEAFF. CDR3 bases: TGTGCCAGCAGTGTCGAAGGGGGAGACACTGAAGCTTTCTTT.

This chain joins TRBV12-5 and TRBJ2-1, with D hard to call. The germline V and J ends were trimmed by 2 bases and 1 base, with 12 bases remaining between them. The CDR3 runs to 16 residues. Germline CDR1 LGHNT, CDR2 FRNRAP. The CDR3 region has the DNA TGTGCTAGTGGTTTGCCCCTCACGGTATCCTACAATGAGCAGTTCTTC. Its translation is CASGLPLTVSYNEQFF.

This sequence joins TRBV12-3 or TRBV12-4 and TRBJ1-1; unclear D gene. The V end lost 8 bases, the J end lost 11 bases, and 21 bases lay between the germline ends. The CDR3 extends over 13 amino acids. The CDR3 region is CASRPTGLPGAFF. The CDR3 bases are TGTGCCAGCCGACCCACTGGGCTCCCTGGGGCTTTCTTT.

V and J are TRBV7-6 and TRBJ2-3, with 7 bases matching TRBD2. Germline V gene data show CDR1 as SGHVS and CDR2 as FNYEAQ. CDR3 length: 21 amino acids. V lost 0 bases to trimming and J lost 0 bases; unmatched junction nucleotides: 18. The CDR3 sequence is CASSLATGGGANRGSTDTQYF. DNA for the CDR3: TGTGCCAGCAGCTTAGCCACTGGCGGGGGAGCCAACCGGGGGAGCACAGATACGCAGTATTTT.

The chain recombines TRBV12-5 with TRBJ1-1; D is unresolved. This CDR3 is 15 amino acids long. The germline gives CDR1 LGHNT, CDR2 FRNRAP. V was trimmed by 0 bases and J by 0 bases, leaving 8 bases between them. CDR3 coding DNA: TGTGCTAGTGGTTTGGTTTCGGGGTTGAACACTGAAGCTTTCTTT. Translated: CASGLVSGLNTEAFF.

The chain couples TRBV27 to TRBJ1-6; the D gene is possibly TRBD1 (6 bases). Trimming took 6 bases from V and 7 from J, leaving 10 bases between them. Germline loops: CDR1 MNHEY, CDR2 SMNVEV (reference sequence). The CDR3 length is 13 residues. This CDR3 is CASSLDRNSPLHF. CDR3 nucleotides: TGTGCCAGCAGCCTTGACAGGAATTCACCCCTCCACTTT.

The chain employs TRBV7-6 and TRBJ1-2; 10 nucleotides agree with TRBD1. The CDR3 totals 19 residues. The V segment lost 3 bases and the J segment 0 bases; nucleotides outside the gene matches: 13. In germline, CDR1 is SGHVS, CDR2 FNYEAQ. The CDR3 sequence is CASSFTGTGDGGANYGYTF. The CDR3 region has the DNA TGTGCCAGCAGCTTTACCGGGACAGGGGATGGAGGCGCTAACTATGGCTACACCTTC. Full variable domain (remainder filled in from reference TRBV7-6 and TRBJ1-2): GAGVSQSPRYKVTKRGQDVALRCDPISGHVSLYWYRQALGQGPEFLTYFNYEAQQDKSGLPNDRFSAERPEGSISTLTIQRTEQRDSAMYRCASSFTGTGDGGANYGYTFGSGTRLTVV.

This clone was seen a handful of times. The J gene is TRBJ1-4, the V gene TRBV6-1, with TRBD1 matching 9 bases. Germline V gene sequence: CDR1 MNHNS, CDR2 SASEGT. The CDR3 is 16 residues long. V was pared by 0 bases and J by 8 bases, with 7 bases of the junction left unmatched. The CDR3: CASSEAEGQGREKLFF. DNA for the CDR3: TGTGCCAGCAGTGAAGCGGAGGGACAGGGAAGAGAAAAACTGTTTTTT.

The CDR3 spells CAISERTSGETQYF. In DNA, the CDR3 is TGTGCCATCAGTGAGCGGACTAGTGGGGAGACCCAGTACTTC. This rearrangement joins TRBV10-3 to TRBJ2-5, with 7 bases aligning to TRBD2. Losses at the gene ends were 2 bases for V and 5 bases for J; bases not matched to a gene: 5. Germline V CDR1 and CDR2: ENHRY, SYGVKD. The CDR3 has 14 residues.

J is TRBJ2-4 and V is TRBV27, with TRBD1 matching over 7 bases. The V and J ends lost 5 bases and 8 bases, in that order; junction bases with no gene match: 9. There are 14 residues in the CDR3. Germline V gene sequence: CDR1 MNHEY, CDR2 SMNVEV (reference sequence). Written as DNA, the CDR3 is TGTGCCAGCAGTCCACAGGACAGGTGGGACATTCAGTACTTC. It is translated as CASSPQDRWDIQYF.

J is TRBJ1-1 and V is TRBV4-1; the match to TRBD1 covers 10 bases. The CDR3 length is 18 residues. The germline V gene has CDR1 MGHRA and CDR2 YSYEKL. V shed 2 bases, J shed 5 bases, and the junction held 14 bases outside the gene matches. The CDR3 spells CASSQIIPGQGRRTEAFF. Written as DNA, the CDR3 is TGCGCCAGCAGCCAAATAATACCGGGACAGGGGAGGCGGACTGAAGCTTTCTTT.

A remark on this clone: At one end, the junction sequence differs from germline, possibly due to a read error. The chain is built from TRBV18 and TRBJ1-5; weak D call: TRBD1 (5 bases). This CDR3 is 15 amino acids long. Germline loops: CDR1 KGHSH, CDR2 LQKENI. CDR3 bases: TGTGCCAGCTCATCACCCGGGGGTAGCAATCAGCCCCAGCATTTT. It yields the protein CASSSPGGSNQPQHF.

This clone was counted a single time. The V call is TRBV7-2, the J call TRBJ2-5; TRBD2 might be the D (5 bases). The CDR3 extends over 12 amino acids. Trimming pared 5 bases from V and 5 bases from J, leaving 9 bases between. CDR1 SGHTA and CDR2 FQGNSA come from the germline V gene. CDR3 in DNA: TGTGCCAGCAGCCTCAGCGGCGAGACCCAGTACTTC. Translating it yields CASSLSGETQYF.

This chain uses TRBV29-1 with TRBJ1-2; TRBD1 aligns across 9 bases. The CDR3 is 15 amino acids. Germline CDR1 reads SQVTM; CDR2 reads ANQGSEA. With V trimmed by 7 bases and J by 0 bases, 9 bases remained unmatched. CDR3 DNA sequence: TGCAGCGCCATAGGGGGGACAGGGACTAACTATGGCTACACCTTC. Its translation is CSAIGGTGTNYGYTF.

This chain connects TRBV11-2 to TRBJ1-4, with 8 nucleotides matching TRBD1. The CDR3 consists of 13 residues. Trimming at V came to 5 bases and at J to 11 bases, leaving 7 bases not matched to a gene. Germline V lookup: CDR1 SGHAT, CDR2 FQNNGV. DNA for the CDR3: TGTGCCAGCAGCCTGGACAGGGTAGAGAAACTGTTTTTT. It codes for CASSLDRVEKLFF.

The chain couples TRBV5-1 to TRBJ1-1, with D possibly TRBD1 on 5 matching bases. The germline gives CDR1 SGHRS, CDR2 YFSETQ. V gave up 4 bases and J gave up 5 bases, with 18 bases separating them. The CDR3 is 15 residues long. This CDR3 is CASSPLSGGVTEAFF. As DNA, the CDR3 is TGCGCCAGCAGCCCCCTCAGCGGGGGAGTTACTGAAGCTTTCTTT.

In this sample, this clone turned up once. This chain connects TRBV5-4 to TRBJ2-1, with D tentatively TRBD2 (6 bases). CDR1 and CDR2 (germline): SGHNT, YYREEE (reference sequence). The V end lost 0 bases, the J end lost 3 bases, and 10 bases lay between the germline ends. The CDR3 extends over 15 amino acids. CDR3 sequence (DNA): TGTGCCAGCAGCTTGGACGGGGGTGGCTACAATGAGCAGTTCTTC. Its translation is CASSLDGGGYNEQFF.

CDR3 bases: TGTGCCAGCAGCTTAAAACAGGGGGATTACAATGAGCAGTTCTTC. It codes for CASSLKQGDYNEQFF. V is TRBV7-3 and J is TRBJ2-1; 8 positions agree with TRBD1. Trimming at V came to 1 base and at J to 4 bases, leaving 3 bases not matched to a gene. CDR3 length equals 15 residues. Germline CDR1 reads SGHTA; CDR2 reads FQGTGA.

CDR3 in DNA: TGCGCCAGCAGCTTGGCATCGACTAGCGGCTACAATGAGCAGTTCTTC. Amino acid sequence: CASSLASTSGYNEQFF. The chain carries TRBV5-1 and TRBJ2-1, with 9 bases lining up with TRBD2. The CDR3 spans 16 residues. J was trimmed by 3 bases and V by 0 bases; bases with no gene match: 4. Looked up from germline, CDR1 is SGHRS and CDR2 is YFSETQ.

This clone appeared a few times. This rearrangement joins TRBV6-5 to TRBJ1-1, with D uncertain. The CDR3 loop spans 16 amino acids. Deletions cut 0 bases from V and 0 bases from J, with 11 bases between. Germline values: CDR1 MNHEY, CDR2 SVGAGI. The CDR3 spells CASSYSAGRMNTEAFF. The CDR3 DNA sequence: TGTGCCAGCAGTTACTCAGCAGGTAGGATGAACACTGAAGCTTTCTTT.

This clone has only one observation. The V gene is TRBV6-1, the J gene TRBJ2-3, with D perhaps TRBD2 (7 bases). From germline, CDR1 is MNHNS and CDR2 SASEGT. This CDR3 is built from 16 residues. Trimming took 1 base from V and 2 from J, leaving 13 bases between them. The CDR3 DNA sequence: TGTGCCAGCAGTGAAGGGGCGGGGGCTGTCACAGATACGCAGTATTTT. Translated: CASSEGAGAVTDTQYF.

Only a few counts were recorded for this clone. V usage is TRBV19 and J usage is TRBJ2-7, with TRBD1 as a possible D gene (5 bases). This CDR3 has 14 amino acids. Deletions cut 1 base from V and 5 bases from J, with 12 bases between. Germline V lookup: CDR1 LNHDA, CDR2 SQIVND (reference sequence). CDR3 protein: CASSIVAGLNEQYF. CDR3 in DNA: TGTGCCAGTAGTATAGTCGCAGGGCTGAACGAGCAGTACTTC. Supplemented by reference TRBV19 and TRBJ2-7, the full variable domain reads DGGITQSPKYLFRKEGQNVTLSCEQNLNHDAMYWYRQDPGQGLRLIYYSQIVNDFQKGDIAEGYSVSREKKESFPLTVTSAQKNPTAFYLCASSIVAGLNEQYFGPGTRLTVT.

The chain couples TRBV5-1 to TRBJ1-5; D is unclear. Germline V gene sequence: CDR1 SGHRS, CDR2 YFSETQ. The CDR3 loop spans 15 amino acids. V shed 3 bases and J shed 3 bases, with 13 bases lying between them. CDR3 bases: TGCGCCAGCAGCTGGCGGTGGCAGCTCAATCAGCCCCAGCATTTT. Its protein is CASSWRWQLNQPQHF.